The present T cell receptor beta chain was sequenced within a study of tissue T cells after allogeneic stem cell transplantation (dated by TCRdb to 2022 to 2024). General notes on the study: Over five adult allo-HCT recipients with steroid-refractory GVHD were prospectively enrolled in a research-autopsy study over an approximately three-year period. Using research autopsies of patients with and without GVHD, plus mouse models of GVHD, the study profiled TCR beta repertoires across many tissues. For viably preserved blood and marrow, CD3+ T cells were flow-sorted when cell numbers allowed; smaller samples underwent direct DNA extraction. All GVHD patients received grafts from donors, four unmodified and three CD34-selected to deplete T cells. All GVHD patients had gastrointestinal GVHD and received several lines of GVHD-directed therapy; 5 or 6 also had skin involvement. Pre-transplant PBMCs, which were of recipient origin, were available from roughly 5 GVHD patients. The human part of the study was a prospective observational study with no blinding and no randomization. Broader findings and caveats from the paper: Within patients, how anatomically similar tissues were was a major factor shaping TCR repertoire composition, regardless of disease or transplant status. Only a few T cell clones appeared in more than one patient, yet motif-based clustering showed tissue-specific repertoire signatures that were shared between patients. Which tissue TCRs were alloreactive or antigen-specific was not determined in the study, and some clones might have been persisting host cells. Sampling depth was acknowledged as a limitation, and the patient cohort was both small and clinically heterogeneous. Blood and spleen T cells captured only a limited portion of the TCR repertoire detected in tissues, in both patients and mice.

The receptor library was made with the immunoSEQ multiplex PCR assay. Adaptive Biotechnologies performed TCRbeta CDR3 sequencing at survey depth and reported CDR3 sequences, V/J genes, productive frequency, and template counts. TCR beta CDR3 regions were amplified from genomic DNA rather than RNA. Concerning the study's data processing: Pairwise repertoire overlap between tissues was quantified with Jensen-Shannon divergence, where 1 means complete divergence and 0 identical. Tissues were clustered by single-linkage agglomerative hierarchical clustering of pairwise JSD values, and the clustering results were displayed as dendrograms. All patient samples were analyzed with GLIPH2 using simulation_depth 1000, kmer_min_depth 3 and cdr3_length_cutoff 8, and only groups containing more than two unique CDR3s were kept. In a standardized tissue-overlap score, Jaccard GLIPH-group overlap across patients was extrapolated to a standard repertoire size of 1000 clones. To look at how diversity was associated with clinical or experimental variables, linear mixed-effect models were used, with tissue treated as a fixed effect and individual treated as a random effect. The source is immuneACCESS, and TCRdb retained only in-frame sequences with V and J called. Part of the clones is not carried over; for the studies checked, unresolved V genes explain less than half of this, and the remainder is unexplained. D and trimming come from the DNA, and the V and J calls and clone size come from that table. A total of some 45,000 clones appear in this sample, 80% to 95% of them only once. The ten largest make up about 4% of the sample.

V is clipped by 8 bases and J by 2 bases, and the sequence between their germline boundaries is 6 bases long. The germline V gene gives CDR1 as MRHNA and CDR2 as SNTAGT. The CDR3 runs 11 amino acids, cysteine and phenylalanine included. Just CDR3 DNA is preserved here, 33 bases in frame from base 1. Comments on this clone: No cognate antigen has been identified for it. There are no base qualities to consult, and no much larger clone falls within one base.

The time point label corresponds to: recipient (host-origin) PBMCs collected before allo-HCT. The TCR originated in a woman aged 40-75 years who later had graft-versus-host disease after an allogeneic stem cell transplant. The sequence links TRBV6-4 to TRBJ1-2, and possibly TRBD1, on 6 matching bases. Source: blood, taken before transplantation. This receptor has the CDR3 CASQGNYGYTF. The DNA sequence follows: TGTGCCAGCCAGGGGAACTATGGCTACACCTTC.